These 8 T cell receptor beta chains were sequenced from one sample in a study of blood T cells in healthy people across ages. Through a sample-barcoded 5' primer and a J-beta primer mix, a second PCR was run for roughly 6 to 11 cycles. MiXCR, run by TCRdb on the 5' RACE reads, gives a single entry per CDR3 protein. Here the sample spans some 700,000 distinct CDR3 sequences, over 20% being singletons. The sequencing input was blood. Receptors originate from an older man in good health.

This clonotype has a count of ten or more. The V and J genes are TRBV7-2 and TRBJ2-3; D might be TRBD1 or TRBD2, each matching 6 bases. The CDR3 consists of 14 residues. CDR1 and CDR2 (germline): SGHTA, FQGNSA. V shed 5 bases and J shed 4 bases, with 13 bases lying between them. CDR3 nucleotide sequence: TGTGCCAGCAGCCCAAACGGGGGCGCAGATACGCAGTATTTT. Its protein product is CASSPNGGADTQYF.

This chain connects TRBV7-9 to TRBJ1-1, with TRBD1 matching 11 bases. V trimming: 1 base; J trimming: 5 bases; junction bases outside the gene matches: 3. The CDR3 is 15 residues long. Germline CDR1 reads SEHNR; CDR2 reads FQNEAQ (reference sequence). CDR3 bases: TGTGCCAGCAGCTTAGTAGGGACAGGGGGGACTGAAGCTTTCTTT. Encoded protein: CASSLVGTGGTEAFF. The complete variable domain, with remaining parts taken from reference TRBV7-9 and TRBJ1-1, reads DTGVSQNPRHKITKRGQNVTFRCDPISEHNRLYWYRQTLGQGPEFLTYFQNEAQLEKSRLLSDRFSAERPKGSFSTLEIQRTEQGDSAMYLCASSLVGTGGTEAFFGQGTRLTVV.

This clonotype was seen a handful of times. CDR3 sequence (DNA): TGCAGCGTTGAAGGAGGGACCCCCTCATGGACTGGGCAGTTCTTC. Amino acid sequence: CSVEGGTPSWTGQFF. The chain is built from TRBV29-1 and TRBJ2-1; D tentatively fits TRBD1 or TRBD2 (5 bases each). Per the germline V gene, CDR1 is SQVTM and CDR2 is ANQGSEA. Between the trimmed V and J ends, which lost 1 base and 12 bases, there was a span of 22 bases. The CDR3 spans 15 residues.

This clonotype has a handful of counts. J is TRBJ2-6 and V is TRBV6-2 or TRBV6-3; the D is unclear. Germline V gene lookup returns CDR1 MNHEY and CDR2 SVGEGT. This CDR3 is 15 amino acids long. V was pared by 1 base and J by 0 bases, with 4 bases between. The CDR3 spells CASSYFNSGANVLTF. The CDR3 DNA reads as TGTGCCAGCAGTTACTTTAACTCTGGGGCCAACGTCCTGACTTTC.

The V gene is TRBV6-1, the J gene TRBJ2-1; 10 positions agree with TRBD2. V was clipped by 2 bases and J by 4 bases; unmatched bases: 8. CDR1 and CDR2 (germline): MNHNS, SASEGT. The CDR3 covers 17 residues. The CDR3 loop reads CASSEMYGSGGYNEQFF. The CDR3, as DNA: TGTGCCAGCAGTGAAATGTATGGTAGCGGGGGGTACAATGAGCAGTTCTTC.

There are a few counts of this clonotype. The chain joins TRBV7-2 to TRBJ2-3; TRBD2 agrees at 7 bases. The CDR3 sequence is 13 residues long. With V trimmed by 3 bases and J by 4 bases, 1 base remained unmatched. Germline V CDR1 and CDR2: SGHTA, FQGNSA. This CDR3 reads CASSFREADTQYF. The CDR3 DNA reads TGTGCCAGCAGCTTTCGGGAGGCAGATACGCAGTATTTT.

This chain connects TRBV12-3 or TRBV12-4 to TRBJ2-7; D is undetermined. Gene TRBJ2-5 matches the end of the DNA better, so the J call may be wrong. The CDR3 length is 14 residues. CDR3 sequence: CASRRKGPKETQYF. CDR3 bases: TGTGCCAGCAGGAGGAAAGGCCCTAAAGAGACCCAGTACTTC.

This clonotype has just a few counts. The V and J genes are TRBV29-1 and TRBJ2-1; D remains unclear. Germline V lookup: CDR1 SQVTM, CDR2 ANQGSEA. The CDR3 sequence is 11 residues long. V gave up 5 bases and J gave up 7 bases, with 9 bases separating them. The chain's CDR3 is CSVTSLNEQFF. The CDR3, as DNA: TGCAGCGTTACCTCATTAAATGAGCAGTTCTTC.